Below are 28 T cell receptor beta chains sequenced from a single sample in a study of blood T cell repertoires in COVID-19. The protocol was immunoSEQ multiplex PCR, while the TCRdb copy is restricted to in-frame clones and leaves out a portion. The sample has roughly 380,000 clones; approximately 89% are singletons. Input material: peripheral blood. The receptors originated from a woman aged 60-75 years with COVID-19, enrolled during active disease.

The genes are TRBV7-2 and TRBJ1-2; D gene uncertain. The CDR3 sequence is 15 residues long. V was clipped by 1 base and J by 2 bases, with 11 bases between them. Per the germline V gene, CDR1 is SGHTA and CDR2 is FQGNSA. The CDR3 loop is CASSLEPGLNYGYTF. The CDR3 nucleotides read TGTGCCAGCAGCTTAGAGCCGGGGTTAAACTATGGCTACACCTTC.

This clone was detected only once. The chain is built from TRBV2 and TRBJ1-6; D is undetermined. The CDR3 is 14 residues long. The V end was cut by 7 bases, the J end by 7 bases, with 14 bases between. Germline V gives CDR1 SNHLY, CDR2 FYNNEI. CDR3: CASIPSAINSPLHF. The DNA for the CDR3 is TGTGCCAGCATTCCTTCCGCGATCAATTCACCCCTCCACTTT.

This chain uses TRBV11-1 with TRBJ1-2; 7 positions agree with TRBD1. The CDR3 covers 13 residues. Germline lookup yields CDR1 SGHAT and CDR2 FQDESV (reference sequence). The trim removed 9 bases at V and 8 bases at J, leaving 12 bases unmatched. The CDR3 region has the DNA TGTGCCAGTGGAATTGACAGGGCCCTCGGCTACACCTTC. Protein product: CASGIDRALGYTF. The full variable domain, completed using reference TRBV11-1 and TRBJ1-2, is EAEVAQSPRYKITEKSQAVAFWCDPISGHATLYWYRQILGQGPELLVQFQDESVVDDSQLPKDRFSAERLKGVDSTLKIQPAELGDSAMYLCASGIDRALGYTFGSGTRLTVV.

The J gene is TRBJ1-1, the V gene TRBV13; the D gene is possibly TRBD1 (5 bases). In germline, CDR1 is PRHDT, CDR2 FYEKMQ (reference sequence). The CDR3 length is 20 residues. The V and J ends lost 4 bases and 1 base respectively, with 28 bases between them. CDR3 bases: TGTGCCAGCAGCTCCGGAGGGGAATTGAGGAGCAACATGGGGAACACTGAAGCTTTCTTT. Its protein is CASSSGGELRSNMGNTEAFF.

The chain uses TRBV5-8 and TRBJ2-5; the D is unclear. The germline V and J ends were trimmed by 4 bases and 5 bases, with 9 bases remaining between them. Per the germline V gene, CDR1 is SGHTS and CDR2 is YDEGEE. This CDR3 comprises 12 residues. The CDR3 region has the DNA TGTGCCAGCAGCCTGGCGAGGGAGACCCAGTACTTC. This encodes CASSLARETQYF.

The CDR3 coding sequence is TGTGCCAGCAGTCAAACATTAACAAGCTATGGCTACACCTTC. Translation: CASSQTLTSYGYTF. The V gene is TRBV6-5, the J gene TRBJ1-2, with unresolved D. Trimming took 5 bases from V and 4 from J, leaving 14 bases between them. The CDR3 extends over 14 amino acids. The germline gives CDR1 MNHEY, CDR2 SVGAGI.

This chain links TRBV19 with TRBJ1-1; TRBD1 agrees at 8 bases. Trimming cost V 4 bases and J 4 bases; bases outside gene matches: 11. Germline CDR1 LNHDA, CDR2 SQIVND (reference sequence). CDR3 length: 16 amino acids. This CDR3 reads CASSSVRTGRGTEAFF. In DNA form, the CDR3 reads TGTGCCAGTAGTAGTGTTAGGACAGGGAGGGGCACTGAAGCTTTCTTT.

The genes are TRBV9 and TRBJ2-2, with D perhaps matching TRBD2 (6 bases). The V gene's germline CDR1 is SGDLS and CDR2 YYNGEE. V lost 4 bases to trimming and J lost 6 bases, with 13 bases between them. The CDR3 has 14 residues. CDR3 sequence: CASSPHSSAGELFF. CDR3 DNA: TGTGCCAGCAGCCCCCACTCTAGCGCCGGGGAGCTGTTTTTT.

In its sample, this clone was seen a few times. CDR3 in amino acids: CASMRDRVNEQYF. The CDR3 DNA sequence: TGTGCCAGCATGAGGGACAGGGTCAACGAGCAGTACTTC. This chain links TRBV2 with TRBJ2-7; 9 bases fit TRBD1. This CDR3 has 13 residues. V was clipped by 7 bases and J by 5 bases; unmatched bases: 6. Germline V CDR1 and CDR2: SNHLY, FYNNEI.

The chain uses TRBV5-1 and TRBJ1-2; 8 bases agree with TRBD1. Germline lookup yields CDR1 SGHRS and CDR2 YFSETQ. V shed 3 bases and J 2 bases; nucleotides not matched to a gene: 0. The CDR3 is 13 amino acids. Here the CDR3 reads CASSWDRNYGYTF. CDR3 in DNA: TGCGCCAGCAGCTGGGACAGGAACTATGGCTACACCTTC.

Only one count was recorded for this clone. The rearrangement links TRBV10-3 to TRBJ1-1; 9 bases fit TRBD1. Germline-derived CDR1 and CDR2 are ENHRY and SYGVKD. The CDR3 extends over 14 amino acids. Trimming cost V 7 bases and J 9 bases; bases outside gene matches: 12. The CDR3 region is CAITDKDRGFQAFF. For the CDR3, the DNA is TGTGCCATCACAGACAAGGACAGGGGTTTTCAAGCTTTCTTT.

The V and J genes are TRBV12-3 or TRBV12-4 and TRBJ1-2; D gene ambiguous. The CDR3 is 13 residues long. The V end lost 2 bases, the J end lost 6 bases, and 10 bases lay between the germline ends. Here the CDR3 reads CASSLSQPDGYTF. DNA of the CDR3: TGTGCCAGCAGTTTATCACAGCCCGATGGCTACACCTTC.

V is TRBV5-6 and J is TRBJ1-2; 8 bases match TRBD1. The V and J ends lost 3 bases and 3 bases, in that order; junction bases with no gene match: 10. Germline values: CDR1 SGHDT, CDR2 YYEEEE. The length of the CDR3 is 16 residues. This CDR3 reads CASSSGAGGEDYGYTF. The CDR3 nucleotides read TGTGCCAGCAGCTCGGGGGCAGGGGGCGAGGACTATGGCTACACCTTC.

The rearrangement links TRBV5-6 to TRBJ2-1; 7 nucleotides line up with TRBD1. The CDR3 is 15 residues long. Looked up from germline, CDR1 is SGHDT and CDR2 is YYEEEE. The J segment lost 13 bases and the V segment lost 0 bases, leaving 13 bases of the junction unmatched. This CDR3 is CASSLELGVRGIQFF. In DNA form, the CDR3 reads TGTGCCAGCAGCTTGGAGTTAGGGGTCAGGGGGATACAGTTCTTC.

A note on this clone: Other DNA sequences in the same sample also yield this CDR3. This chain connects TRBV5-1 to TRBJ1-2; the match to TRBD1 covers 10 bases. The CDR3 covers 13 residues. Unmatched junction bases numbered 0, after V lost 0 bases and J lost 7 bases. The germline CDR1 and CDR2 sequences are SGHRS and YFSETQ. CDR3 amino acids: CASSLGQGAGYTF. Here the CDR3 DNA reads TGCGCCAGCAGCTTGGGACAGGGGGCTGGCTACACCTTC.

The chain couples TRBV11-2 to TRBJ2-3; D not certain. Looked up from germline, CDR1 is SGHAT and CDR2 is FQNNGV. The length of the CDR3 is 13 residues. V shed 3 bases and J shed 4 bases, with 8 bases lying between them. This CDR3 reads CASSFGFPDTQYF. The CDR3, as DNA: TGTGCCAGCAGCTTCGGTTTTCCAGATACGCAGTATTTT.

This clone was recorded only once. The genes are TRBV5-1 and TRBJ1-2; TRBD1 matches at 7 bases. The CDR3 sequence is 13 residues long. V lost 4 bases, J lost 9 bases, and 9 bases stayed unmatched. Germline V gene data show CDR1 as SGHRS and CDR2 as YFSETQ. CDR3 amino acids: CASSTEQGISYTF. CDR3 nucleotide sequence: TGCGCCAGCAGCACCGAACAGGGGATAAGCTACACCTTC.

The chain uses TRBV6-5 and TRBJ2-5; a possible D gene is TRBD1 (6 bases). Trimming took 7 bases from V and 3 from J, leaving 12 bases between them. CDR1 is MNHEY and CDR2 is SVGAGI in the germline V gene. The CDR3 contains 13 residues. CDR3 in DNA: TGTGCCAGCACCCCAGGGGTTGAAGAGACCCAGTACTTC. Its protein is CASTPGVEETQYF.

The CDR3 spells CASNGEDYGYTF. DNA of the CDR3: TGTGCCAGCAATGGGGAGGACTATGGCTACACCTTC. V and J are TRBV12-3 or TRBV12-4 and TRBJ1-2, with D hard to call. This CDR3 spans 12 amino acids. V was trimmed by 7 bases and J by 3 bases, leaving 9 bases between them.

The V gene is TRBV29-1, the J gene TRBJ2-7; tentatively, D is TRBD1 (7 bases). The V and J ends lost 7 bases and 4 bases respectively, with 11 bases between them. This CDR3 spans 11 amino acids. CDR1 SQVTM and CDR2 ANQGSEA come from the germline V gene. CDR3 loop: CSAQGGYEQYF. CDR3 sequence (DNA): TGCAGCGCCCAGGGGGGATACGAGCAGTACTTC.

This chain connects TRBV9 to TRBJ2-2; 9 bases map to TRBD2. This CDR3 region has 17 residues. Germline V gene data show CDR1 as SGDLS and CDR2 as YYNGEE. Trimming at V came to 3 bases and at J to 5 bases, leaving 11 bases not matched to a gene. CDR3 sequence reads: CASSGYFSGGRTGELFF. CDR3 DNA sequence: TGTGCCAGCAGCGGCTACTTTAGCGGGGGCAGAACCGGGGAGCTGTTTTTT.

This chain connects TRBV5-1 to TRBJ1-1; the D is unclear. Trimming stripped 0 bases from V and 5 bases from J, with 14 bases between. From germline, CDR1 is SGHRS and CDR2 YFSETQ. There are 15 residues in the CDR3. The CDR3 sequence is CASSLARGTGTEAFF. The CDR3 coding sequence is TGCGCCAGCAGCTTGGCACGGGGTACGGGGACTGAAGCTTTCTTT.

This chain links TRBV7-8 with TRBJ1-6; no firm D call. Germline assignment: CDR1 SGHVS and CDR2 FQNEAQ. The CDR3 extends over 13 amino acids. V dropped 4 bases and J dropped 7 bases, with 8 bases sitting between them. CDR3 loop: CASSSLFNSPLHF. CDR3 bases: TGTGCCAGCAGCTCCCTGTTCAATTCACCCCTCCACTTT.

This chain uses TRBV5-4 with TRBJ1-2; the match to TRBD1 covers 7 bases. Unmatched junction bases numbered 3, after V lost 4 bases and J lost 3 bases. The CDR3 consists of 13 residues. Per germline, CDR1 SGHNT and CDR2 YYREEE (reference sequence). CDR3 in amino acids: CASSHGQDYGYTF. The CDR3 region has the DNA TGTGCCAGCAGCCATGGACAGGACTATGGCTACACCTTC.

This clone appeared once. The chain links TRBV3-1 (or the pseudogene TRBV3-2) to TRBJ2-1; a weak D match, TRBD2 (6 bases). This CDR3 comprises 15 residues. CDR1 and CDR2 (germline): LGHDT, YNNKEL (reference sequence). V shed 4 bases and J shed 5 bases, with 15 bases lying between them. This CDR3 reads CASSLVGTRNNEQFF. The CDR3 nucleotides read TGTGCCAGCAGCCTGGTGGGGACTCGAAACAATGAGCAGTTCTTC.

This clone turned up a few times. This chain links TRBV6-5 with TRBJ1-1, with 8 positions matching TRBD1. The trim removed 6 bases at V and 0 bases at J, leaving 6 bases unmatched. Germline V lookup: CDR1 MNHEY, CDR2 SVGAGI. There are 15 residues in the CDR3. The CDR3 DNA reads TGTGCCAGCAGAAAAACAGGGGGGGTGAACACTGAAGCTTTCTTT. Translating it yields CASRKTGGVNTEAFF.

The rearrangement uses TRBV5-6 and TRBJ2-7; tentative D call: TRBD1 (6 bases). V shed 9 bases and J shed 3 bases, with 19 bases lying between them. Germline assignment: CDR1 SGHDT and CDR2 YYEEEE. This CDR3 has 14 amino acids. The CDR3 DNA reads as TGTGCCACCTCGCGAGGGGGACACAGCTACGAGCAGTACTTC. Amino acid sequence: CATSRGGHSYEQYF.

The gene calls are TRBV9 and TRBJ1-5, with D possibly matching TRBD1 (6 bases). The CDR3 is 13 amino acids. V lost 0 bases and J lost 7, with 8 bases in between. Germline V gives CDR1 SGDLS, CDR2 YYNGEE. This CDR3 is CASSVEGGQPQHF. As DNA, the CDR3 is TGTGCCAGCAGCGTAGAAGGGGGACAGCCCCAGCATTTT.